The clone carrying this T cell receptor (beta chain) was seen more than once but under ten times. The antigen is not known. The data stem from a study of T cell repertoires in cytomegalovirus infection. Study summary: Public signatures in TCR beta pointed to CMV infection and matching HLA type. General study findings and limits: HLA-C-restricted TCR beta clonotypes specific for CMV led the ex vivo response. The cumulative frequency of public TCR beta families distinguished individuals who carried CMV together with the relevant HLA.

MiXCR was run by TCRdb on the reads, yielding one entry per CDR3 protein. The table shows around 530,000 distinct CDR3 sequences, with more than 25% occurring only once. The CDR3 sequence is 17 residues long. Trimming took off 3 bases at V and 0 bases at J, with 15 bases between the two ends. The germline gives CDR1 SGHTA, CDR2 FQGNSA. The sequenced sample consisted of PBMCs. This chain joins TRBV7-2 and TRBJ1-3, with D maybe TRBD1 (5 bases). The receptor comes from a human donor in good health (CMV status not recorded). Some clones in this sample may be carry-over from other donors' samples. Here the CDR3 reads CASSFLRGHPSGNTIYF. As DNA, the CDR3 is TGTGCCAGCAGCTTTTTACGCGGACACCCCTCTGGAAACACCATATATTTT.